The rows below give T cell receptor beta chains drawn from one sample of a study of T cells in Graves' hyperthyroidism and ophthalmopathy. TCRdb redid the calling of the multiplex PCR reads with MiXCR, one entry per CDR3 protein. The sample has about 700,000 distinct CDR3 sequences, less than 45% seen once. Source material: peripheral blood or thyroid tissue (not recorded which). These receptors came from an adult man with Graves' disease, either hyperthyroidism or ophthalmopathy (not recorded which). Both conserved end residues are part of each CDR3. The D gene is left open where the match is weak. Only part of the rows carry a size: once, few, many, or a class if the clone is expanded.

v_gene	abundance	d_gene	j_gene	len	CDR3aa	CDR3nt
TRBV12-3/TRBV12-4	NA	NA	TRBJ1-1	11	CASSLMGRIFF	TGTGCCAGCAGTTTGATGGGGCGGATTTTCTTT
TRBV10-3	NA	NA	TRBJ1-2	15	CASSLRARGNYGYTF	TGTGCCAGCAGTTTAAGGGCCAGGGGAAACTATGGCTACACCTTC
TRBV7-3	NA	TRBD1	TRBJ2-7	15	CASSYGQGALYEQYF	TGTGCCAGCAGCTACGGACAGGGGGCCCTGTACGAGCAGTACTTC
TRBV19	few	NA	TRBJ2-7	14	CASSIRAGSSEQYF	TGTGCCAGTAGTATACGGGCAGGGTCCTCCGAGCAGTACTTC
TRBV29-1	NA	TRBD1	TRBJ1-4	13	CSVSGGAEEKLFF	TGCAGCGTATCAGGGGGCGCTGAGGAAAAACTGTTTTTT
TRBV20-1	NA	TRBD1	TRBJ1-1	15	CSARGEGALGTEAFF	TGCAGTGCCAGAGGGGAGGGGGCGCTTGGCACTGAAGCTTTCTTT
TRBV5-4	NA	NA	TRBJ1-5	16	CASSLASGHSNQPQHF	TGTGCCAGCAGCTTAGCTTCGGGGCATAGCAATCAGCCCCAGCATTTT
TRBV2	NA	NA	TRBJ2-5	16	CASSPDTAREKKTQYF	TGTGCCAGCAGTCCGGACACGGCCCGTGAAAAAAAGACCCAGTACTTC
TRBV20-1	many	TRBD1	TRBJ1-5	12	CSVTGNNQPQHF	TGCAGTGTGACAGGGAACAATCAGCCCCAGCATTTT
TRBV7-8	NA	NA	TRBJ1-1	20	CASSSGRWRGNYRTNTEAFF	TGTGCCAGCAGCTCGGGTCGTTGGAGGGGCAACTACAGAACGAACACTGAAGCTTTCTTT
TRBV28	NA	TRBD1	TRBJ1-5	16	CASSLPTGQGRQPQHF	TGTGCCAGCAGTTTACCTACTGGACAGGGGAGGCAGCCCCAGCATTTT
TRBV29-1	many	NA	TRBJ1-1	11	CSVNWSTEAFF	TGCAGCGTTAATTGGAGCACTGAAGCTTTCTTT
TRBV5-1	many	NA	TRBJ2-7	12	CASSSGGHEQYF	TGCGCCAGCAGCTCAGGGGGGCACGAGCAGTACTTC
TRBV2	few	TRBD1	TRBJ1-1	16	CASSEETGGMNTEAFF	TGTGCCAGCAGTGAAGAGACAGGGGGAATGAACACTGAAGCTTTCTTT
TRBV2	NA	TRBD2	TRBJ2-5	18	CASSSGLAGGLDQETQYF	TGTGCCAGCAGTTCCGGACTAGCGGGGGGACTGGACCAAGAGACCCAGTACTTC
TRBV7-8	many	NA	TRBJ1-1	14	CASSPQPMNTEAFF	TGTGCCAGCAGCCCACAGCCGATGAACACTGAAGCTTTCTTT
TRBV7-2	NA	NA	TRBJ1-4	15	CASSSPPRYNEKLFF	TGTGCCAGCAGCTCCCCACCGAGATATAATGAAAAACTGTTTTTT
TRBV29-1	NA	TRBD1	TRBJ1-2	13	CSATDRSDYGYTF	TGCAGCGCCACGGACAGGTCTGACTATGGCTACACCTTC
TRBV10-3	NA	NA	TRBJ1-1	14	CASSYLSGRPEAFF	TGTGCCAGCAGTTACTTATCGGGGCGGCCTGAAGCTTTCTTT
TRBV7-9	many	TRBD1	TRBJ2-5	15	CASRPGQGTQETQYF	TGTGCCAGCAGACCGGGACAGGGGACACAAGAGACCCAGTACTTC
TRBV6-5	once	TRBD2	TRBJ2-5	18	CASRRDPGTSGRAETQYF	TGTGCCAGCAGACGCGACCCCGGGACTAGCGGGAGGGCCGAGACCCAGTACTTC
TRBV7-9	many	TRBD1	TRBJ1-6	16	CASSLRDRGRDSPLHF	TGTGCCAGCAGCCTAAGGGACAGGGGACGGGATTCACCCCTCCACTTT
TRBV9	few	TRBD1	TRBJ1-1	16	CASSPSRTGMNTEAFF	TGTGCCAGCTCACCTTCAAGGACAGGCATGAACACTGAAGCTTTCTTT
TRBV12-3/TRBV12-4	few	NA	TRBJ1-1	13	CASSLRGAGVAFF	TGTGCCAGCAGTTTAAGAGGGGCGGGAGTAGCTTTCTTT
TRBV2	NA	NA	TRBJ1-2	15	CASSSGVAGFDGYTF	TGTGCCAGCAGTTCGGGGGTGGCTGGATTTGATGGCTACACCTTC
TRBV12-3/TRBV12-4	NA	NA	TRBJ2-7	15	CASSRRLTSSYEQYF	TGTGCCAGCAGCCGTCGGCTCACGAGCTCCTACGAACAGTACTTC
TRBV29-1	many	NA	TRBJ1-2	14	CSVVDMVTGHGYTF	TGCAGCGTTGTAGATATGGTAACAGGGCATGGCTACACCTTC
TRBV12-5	NA	NA	TRBJ1-3	13	CASGTPLQEPFTF	TGTGCTAGTGGCACGCCACTACAGGAACCCTTCACCTTT
TRBV19	NA	TRBD1	TRBJ1-2	15	CASSVGTGSSYGYTF	TGTGCCAGTAGTGTAGGGACAGGGTCCAGCTATGGCTACACCTTC
TRBV29-1	many	NA	TRBJ1-1	14	CSVDKGRYGTEAFF	TGCAGCGTTGATAAAGGACGTTATGGGACTGAAGCTTTCTTT
TRBV12-3/TRBV12-4	NA	NA	TRBJ2-7	14	CASRFAGAYYEQYF	TGTGCCAGCAGATTCGCAGGGGCCTACTACGAGCAGTACTTC
TRBV18	NA	NA	TRBJ1-1	13	CASSPPAGYEAFF	TGTGCCAGCTCACCACCGGCAGGATATGAAGCTTTCTTT
TRBV5-4	NA	TRBD1	TRBJ1-2	14	CASSAGTELAGYTF	TGTGCCAGCAGCGCGGGGACAGAACTTGCTGGCTACACCTTC